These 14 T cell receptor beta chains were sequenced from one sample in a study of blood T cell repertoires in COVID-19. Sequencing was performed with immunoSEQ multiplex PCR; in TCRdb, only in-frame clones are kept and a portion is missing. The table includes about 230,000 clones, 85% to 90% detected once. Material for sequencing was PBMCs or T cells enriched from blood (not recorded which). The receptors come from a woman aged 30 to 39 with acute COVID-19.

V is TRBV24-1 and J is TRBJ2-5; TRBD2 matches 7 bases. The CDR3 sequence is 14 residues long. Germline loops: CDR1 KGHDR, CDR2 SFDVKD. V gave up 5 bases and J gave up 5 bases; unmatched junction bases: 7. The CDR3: CATSGTLGRETQYF. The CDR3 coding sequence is TGTGCCACCAGTGGTACACTCGGGAGGGAGACCCAGTACTTC.

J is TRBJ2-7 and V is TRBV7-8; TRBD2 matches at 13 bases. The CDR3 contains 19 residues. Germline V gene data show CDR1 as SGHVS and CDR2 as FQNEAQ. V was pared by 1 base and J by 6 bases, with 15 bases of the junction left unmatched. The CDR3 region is CASSLDAGFTGTSGVEQYF. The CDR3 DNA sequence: TGTGCCAGCAGCTTAGATGCAGGGTTCACCGGGACTAGCGGGGTCGAGCAGTACTTC. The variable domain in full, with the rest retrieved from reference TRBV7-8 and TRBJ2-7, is GAGVSQSPRYKVAKRGQDVALRCDPISGHVSLFWYQQALGQGPEFLTYFQNEAQLDKSGLPSDRFFAERPEGSVSTLKIQRTQQEDSAVYLCASSLDAGFTGTSGVEQYFGPGTRLTVT.

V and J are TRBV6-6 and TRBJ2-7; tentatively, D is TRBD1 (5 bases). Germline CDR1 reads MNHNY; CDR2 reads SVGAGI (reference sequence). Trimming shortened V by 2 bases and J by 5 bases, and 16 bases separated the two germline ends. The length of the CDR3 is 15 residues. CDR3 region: CASSYGAGFLNEQYF. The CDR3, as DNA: TGTGCCAGCAGTTACGGGGCAGGGTTTTTGAACGAGCAGTACTTC.

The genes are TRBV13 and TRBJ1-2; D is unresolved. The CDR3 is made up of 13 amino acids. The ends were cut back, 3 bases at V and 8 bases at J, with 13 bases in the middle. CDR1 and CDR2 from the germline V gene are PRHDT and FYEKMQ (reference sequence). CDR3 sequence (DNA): TGTGCCAGCAGCTTCCCCGACGCGGTCGGCTACACCTTC. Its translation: CASSFPDAVGYTF.

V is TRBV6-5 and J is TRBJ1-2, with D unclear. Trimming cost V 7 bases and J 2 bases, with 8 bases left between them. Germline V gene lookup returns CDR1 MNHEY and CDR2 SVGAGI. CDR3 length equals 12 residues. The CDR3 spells CASTEGNYGYTF. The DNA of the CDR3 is TGTGCCAGCACGGAGGGAAACTATGGCTACACCTTC.

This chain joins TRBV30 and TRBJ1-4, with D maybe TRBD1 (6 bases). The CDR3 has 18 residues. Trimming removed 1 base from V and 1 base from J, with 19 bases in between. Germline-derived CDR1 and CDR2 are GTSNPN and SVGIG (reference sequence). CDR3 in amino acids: CAWSAGQSLGRTNEKLFF. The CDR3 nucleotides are TGTGCCTGGAGTGCTGGACAGTCCCTCGGGCGAACTAATGAAAAACTGTTTTTT.

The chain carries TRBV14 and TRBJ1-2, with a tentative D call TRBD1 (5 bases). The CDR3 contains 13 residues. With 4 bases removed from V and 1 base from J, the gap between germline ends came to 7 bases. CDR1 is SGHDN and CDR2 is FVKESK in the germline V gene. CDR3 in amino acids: CASSPRVNYGYTF. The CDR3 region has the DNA TGTGCCAGCAGCCCCAGGGTTAACTATGGCTACACCTTC.

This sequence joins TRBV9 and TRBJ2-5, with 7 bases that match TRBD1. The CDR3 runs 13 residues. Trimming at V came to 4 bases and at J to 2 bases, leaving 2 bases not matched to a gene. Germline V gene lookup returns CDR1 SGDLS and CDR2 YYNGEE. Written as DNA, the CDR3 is TGTGCCAGCAGCCAGGGGGTTCAAGAGACCCAGTACTTC. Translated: CASSQGVQETQYF.

The CDR3 region has the DNA TGTGCCAGGTTCGCTCCGGGCCGCTCGACTACCTATGGCTACACCTTC. It yields the protein CARFAPGRSTTYGYTF. The V call is TRBV2, the J call TRBJ1-2, with D unclear. This CDR3 has 16 residues. The V end was cut by 9 bases, the J end by 4 bases, with 24 bases between. Germline V gene lookup returns CDR1 SNHLY and CDR2 FYNNEI. The full variable domain, completed using reference TRBV2 and TRBJ1-2, is EPEVTQTPSHQVTQMGQEVILRCVPISNHLYFYWYRQILGQKVEFLVSFYNNEISEKSEIFDDQFSVERPDGSNFTLKIRSTKLEDSAMYFCARFAPGRSTTYGYTFGSGTRLTVV.

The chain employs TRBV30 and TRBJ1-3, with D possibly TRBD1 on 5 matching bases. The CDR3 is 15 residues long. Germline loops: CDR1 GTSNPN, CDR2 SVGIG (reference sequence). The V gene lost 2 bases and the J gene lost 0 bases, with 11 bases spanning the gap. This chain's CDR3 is CAWSWTRHSGNTIYF. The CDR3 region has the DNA TGTGCCTGGAGTTGGACACGACACTCTGGAAACACCATATATTTT.

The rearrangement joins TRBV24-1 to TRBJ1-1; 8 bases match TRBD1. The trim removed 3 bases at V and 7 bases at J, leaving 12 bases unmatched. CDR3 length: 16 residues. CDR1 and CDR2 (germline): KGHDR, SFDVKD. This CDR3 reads CATSDPLTGGEGEAFF. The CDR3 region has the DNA TGTGCCACCAGTGATCCCCTTACAGGGGGTGAAGGTGAAGCTTTCTTT.

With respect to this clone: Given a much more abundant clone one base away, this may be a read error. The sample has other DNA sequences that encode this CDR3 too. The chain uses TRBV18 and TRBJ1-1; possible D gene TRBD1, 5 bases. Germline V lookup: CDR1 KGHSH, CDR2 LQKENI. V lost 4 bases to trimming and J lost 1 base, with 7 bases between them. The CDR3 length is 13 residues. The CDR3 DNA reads TGTGCCAGCTCACTCGACAGGAACACTGAAGCTTTCTTT. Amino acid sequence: CASSLDRNTEAFF.

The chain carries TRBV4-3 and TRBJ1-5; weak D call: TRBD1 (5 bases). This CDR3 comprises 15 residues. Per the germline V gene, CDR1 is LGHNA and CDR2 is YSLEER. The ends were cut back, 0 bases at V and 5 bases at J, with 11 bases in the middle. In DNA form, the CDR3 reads TGCGCCAGCAGCCAAGATCGGGGGAGGGATCAGCCCCAGCATTTT. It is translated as CASSQDRGRDQPQHF.

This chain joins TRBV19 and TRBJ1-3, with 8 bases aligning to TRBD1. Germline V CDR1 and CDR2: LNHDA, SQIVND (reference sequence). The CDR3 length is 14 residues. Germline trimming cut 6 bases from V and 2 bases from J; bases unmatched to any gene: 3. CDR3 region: CASRIQGAGNTIYF. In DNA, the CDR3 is TGTGCCAGTAGAATACAGGGGGCTGGAAACACCATATATTTT.